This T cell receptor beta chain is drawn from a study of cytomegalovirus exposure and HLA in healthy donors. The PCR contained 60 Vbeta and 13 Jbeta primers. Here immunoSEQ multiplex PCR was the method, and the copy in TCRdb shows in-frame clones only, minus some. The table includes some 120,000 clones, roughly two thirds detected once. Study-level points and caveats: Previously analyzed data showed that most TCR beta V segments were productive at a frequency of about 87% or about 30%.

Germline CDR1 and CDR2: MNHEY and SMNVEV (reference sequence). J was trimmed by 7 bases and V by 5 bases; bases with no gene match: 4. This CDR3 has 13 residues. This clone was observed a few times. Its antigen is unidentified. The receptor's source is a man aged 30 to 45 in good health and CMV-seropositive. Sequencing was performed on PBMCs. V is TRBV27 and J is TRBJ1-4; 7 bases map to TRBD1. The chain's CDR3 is CASSRQGGEKLFF. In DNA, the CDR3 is TGTGCCAGCAGTCGCCAGGGGGGTGAAAAACTGTTTTTT. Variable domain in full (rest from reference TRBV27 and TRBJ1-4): EAQVTQNPRYLITVTGKKLTVTCSQNMNHEYMSWYRQDPGLGLRQIYYSMNVEVTDKGDVPEGYKVSRKEKRNFPLILESPSPNQTSLYFCASSRQGGEKLFFGSGTQLSVL.